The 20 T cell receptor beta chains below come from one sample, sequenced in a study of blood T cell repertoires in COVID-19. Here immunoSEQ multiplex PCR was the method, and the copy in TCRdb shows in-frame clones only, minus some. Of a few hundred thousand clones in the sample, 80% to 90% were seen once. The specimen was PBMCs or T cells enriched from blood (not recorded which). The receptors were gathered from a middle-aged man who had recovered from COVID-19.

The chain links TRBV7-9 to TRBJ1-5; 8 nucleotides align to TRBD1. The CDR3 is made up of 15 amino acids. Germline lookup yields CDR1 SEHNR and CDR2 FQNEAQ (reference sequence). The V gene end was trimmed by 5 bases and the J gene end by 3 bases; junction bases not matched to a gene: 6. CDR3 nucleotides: TGTGCCAGCAGCCTAACGACAGGGGACAATCAGCCCCAGCATTTT. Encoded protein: CASSLTTGDNQPQHF.

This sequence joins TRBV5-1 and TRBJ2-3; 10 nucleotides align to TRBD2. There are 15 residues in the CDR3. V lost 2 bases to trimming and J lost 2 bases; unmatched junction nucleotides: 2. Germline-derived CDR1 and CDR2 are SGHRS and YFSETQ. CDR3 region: CASSLLAGLTDTQYF. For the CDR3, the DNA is TGCGCCAGCAGCTTACTAGCGGGGCTCACAGATACGCAGTATTTT.

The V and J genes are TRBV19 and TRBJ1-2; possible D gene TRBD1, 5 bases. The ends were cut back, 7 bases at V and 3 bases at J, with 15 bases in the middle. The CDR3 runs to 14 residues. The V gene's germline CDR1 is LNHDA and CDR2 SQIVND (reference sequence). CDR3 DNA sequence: TGTGCCAGTAAAGGGGCAACCGGGCACTATGGCTACACCTTC. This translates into CASKGATGHYGYTF.

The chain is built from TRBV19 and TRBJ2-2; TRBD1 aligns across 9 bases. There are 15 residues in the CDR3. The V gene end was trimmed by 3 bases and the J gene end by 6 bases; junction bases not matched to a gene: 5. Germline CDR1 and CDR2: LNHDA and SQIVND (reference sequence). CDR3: CASSIGTGISGELFF. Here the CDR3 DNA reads TGTGCCAGTAGTATCGGGACAGGGATTTCCGGGGAGCTGTTTTTT.

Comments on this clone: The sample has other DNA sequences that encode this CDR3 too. The CDR3 coding sequence is TGTGCCATCAGTGAGTCAGGGCAGGGAAATCAGCCCCAGCATTTT. This gives the protein CAISESGQGNQPQHF. The rearrangement links TRBV10-3 to TRBJ1-5; D is perhaps TRBD1 (5 bases). The CDR3 consists of 15 residues. Germline V gene sequence: CDR1 ENHRY, CDR2 SYGVKD. Trimming shortened V by 0 bases and J by 4 bases, and 10 bases separated the two germline ends.

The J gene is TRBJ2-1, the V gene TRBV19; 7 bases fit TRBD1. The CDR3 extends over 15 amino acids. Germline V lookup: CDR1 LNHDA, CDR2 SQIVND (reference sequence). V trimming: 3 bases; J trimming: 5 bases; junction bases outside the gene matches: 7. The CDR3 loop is CASSILGQLHNEQFF. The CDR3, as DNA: TGTGCCAGTAGTATCCTGGGACAGTTACACAATGAGCAGTTCTTC.

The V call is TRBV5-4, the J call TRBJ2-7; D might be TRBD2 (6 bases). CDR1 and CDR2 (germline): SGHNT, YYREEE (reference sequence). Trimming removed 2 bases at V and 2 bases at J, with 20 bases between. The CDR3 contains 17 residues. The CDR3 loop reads CASSFGISGLSPYEQYF. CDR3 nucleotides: TGTGCCAGCAGCTTCGGTATCAGTGGACTAAGCCCCTACGAGCAGTACTTC. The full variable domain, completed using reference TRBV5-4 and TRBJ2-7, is ETGVTQSPTHLIKTRGQQVTLRCSSQSGHNTVSWYQQALGQGPQFIFQYYREEENGRGNFPPRFSGLQFPNYSSELNVNALELDDSALYLCASSFGISGLSPYEQYFGPGTRLTVT.

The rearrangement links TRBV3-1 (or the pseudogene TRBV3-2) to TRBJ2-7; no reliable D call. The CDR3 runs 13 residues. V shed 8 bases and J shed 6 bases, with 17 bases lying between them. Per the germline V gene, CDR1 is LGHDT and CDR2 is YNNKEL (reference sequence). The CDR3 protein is CASLGDSAAEQYF. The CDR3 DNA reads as TGTGCCAGCTTAGGAGACTCAGCCGCCGAGCAGTACTTC.

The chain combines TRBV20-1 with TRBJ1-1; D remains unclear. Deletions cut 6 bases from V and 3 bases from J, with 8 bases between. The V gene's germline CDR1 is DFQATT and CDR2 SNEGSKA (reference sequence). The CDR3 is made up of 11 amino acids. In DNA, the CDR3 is TGCAGTGCAAGGCAGGACACTGAAGCTTTCTTT. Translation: CSARQDTEAFF.

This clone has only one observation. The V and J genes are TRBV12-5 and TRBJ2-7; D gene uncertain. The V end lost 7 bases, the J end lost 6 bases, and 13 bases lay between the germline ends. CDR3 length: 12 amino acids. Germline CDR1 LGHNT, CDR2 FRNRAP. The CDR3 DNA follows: TGTGCTAGTGCCCCACCCCGCGGCGAGCAGTACTTC. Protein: CASAPPRGEQYF.

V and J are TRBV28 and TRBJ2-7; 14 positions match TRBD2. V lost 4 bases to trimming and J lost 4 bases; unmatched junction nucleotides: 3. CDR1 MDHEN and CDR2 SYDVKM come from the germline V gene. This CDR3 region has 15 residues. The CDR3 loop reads CASSSGTSGSYEQYF. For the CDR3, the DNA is TGTGCCAGCAGTTCCGGGACTAGCGGGAGTTACGAGCAGTACTTC.

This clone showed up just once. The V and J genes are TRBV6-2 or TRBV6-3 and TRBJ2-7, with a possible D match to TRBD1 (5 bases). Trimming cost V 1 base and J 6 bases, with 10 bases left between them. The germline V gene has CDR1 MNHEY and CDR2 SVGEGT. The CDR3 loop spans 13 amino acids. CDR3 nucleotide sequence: TGTGCCAGCAGTTACTTAAGTCAGGGCGAGCAGTACTTC. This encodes CASSYLSQGEQYF.

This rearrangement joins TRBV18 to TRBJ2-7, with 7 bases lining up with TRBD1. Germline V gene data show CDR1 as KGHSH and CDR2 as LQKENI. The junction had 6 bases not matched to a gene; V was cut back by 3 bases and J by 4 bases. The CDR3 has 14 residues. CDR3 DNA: TGTGCCAGCTCACCGAGACAGGGCTGGTACGAGCAGTACTTC. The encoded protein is CASSPRQGWYEQYF.

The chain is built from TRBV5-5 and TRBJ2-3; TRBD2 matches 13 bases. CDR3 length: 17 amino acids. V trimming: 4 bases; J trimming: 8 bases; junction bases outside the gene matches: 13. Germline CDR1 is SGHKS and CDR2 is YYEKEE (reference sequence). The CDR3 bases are TGTGCCAGCAGCCTAACCTACGGACTAGCGGGGGAGGGTACGCAGTATTTT. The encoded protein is CASSLTYGLAGEGTQYF.

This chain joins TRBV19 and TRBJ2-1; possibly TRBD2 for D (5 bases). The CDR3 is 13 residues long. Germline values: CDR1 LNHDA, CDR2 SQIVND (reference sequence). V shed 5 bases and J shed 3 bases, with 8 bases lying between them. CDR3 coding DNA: TGTGCCAGTAGTTCCGGGGTCTACAATGAGCAGTTCTTC. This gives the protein CASSSGVYNEQFF.

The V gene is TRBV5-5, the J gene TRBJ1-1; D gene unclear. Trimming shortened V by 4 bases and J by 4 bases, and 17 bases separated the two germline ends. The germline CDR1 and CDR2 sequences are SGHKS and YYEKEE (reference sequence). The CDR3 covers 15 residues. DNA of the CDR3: TGTGCCAGCAGCCCCAGGTCGGTTTATCCCACTGAAGCTTTCTTT. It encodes CASSPRSVYPTEAFF.

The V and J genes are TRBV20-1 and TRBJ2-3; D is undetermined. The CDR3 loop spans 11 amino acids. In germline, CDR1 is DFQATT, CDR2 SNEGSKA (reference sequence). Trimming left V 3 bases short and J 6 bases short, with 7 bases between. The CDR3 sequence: CSASNWDTQYF. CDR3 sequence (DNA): TGCAGTGCTAGCAACTGGGATACGCAGTATTTT.

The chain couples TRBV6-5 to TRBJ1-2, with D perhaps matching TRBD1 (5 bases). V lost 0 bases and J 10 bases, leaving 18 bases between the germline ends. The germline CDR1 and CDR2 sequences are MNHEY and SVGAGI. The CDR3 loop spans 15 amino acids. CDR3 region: CASSYSRSGQAVYTF. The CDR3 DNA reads TGTGCCAGCAGTTACTCGAGGTCCGGACAAGCAGTCTACACCTTC.

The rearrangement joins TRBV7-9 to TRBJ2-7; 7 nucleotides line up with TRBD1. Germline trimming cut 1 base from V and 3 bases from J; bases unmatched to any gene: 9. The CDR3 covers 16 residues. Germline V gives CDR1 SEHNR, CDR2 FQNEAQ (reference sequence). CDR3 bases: TGTGCCAGCAGCTTAGAAGGGCAGGGGGTTTACTACGAGCAGTACTTC. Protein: CASSLEGQGVYYEQYF.

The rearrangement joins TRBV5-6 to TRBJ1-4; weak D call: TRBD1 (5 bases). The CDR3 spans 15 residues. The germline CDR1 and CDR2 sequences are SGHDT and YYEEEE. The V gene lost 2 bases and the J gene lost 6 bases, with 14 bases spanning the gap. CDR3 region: CASSFGLGLYEKLFF. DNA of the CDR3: TGTGCCAGCAGCTTTGGTTTGGGGCTGTATGAAAAACTGTTTTTT.